This T cell receptor (beta chain) is from a study of response to subunit inactivated influenza vaccine (dated by TCRdb to 2016 to 2019). The study in broad terms: Deep quantitative T cell receptor repertoire profiling was used in the study to track responses to a trivalent subunit inactivated influenza vaccine. Findings and caveats that apply to the study as a whole: It was suggested by the authors that each seasonal influenza vaccination may recruit only a limited number of new T cells.

The library was built by means of RT-PCR. The instrument was an Illumina HiSeq 2500. TCRdb reran the public reads through fastp at Q25 and MiXCR, keeping productive beta chains. CDR3 protein sequences are deduplicated, and each keeps its most common genes and DNA. The sample records about 580,000 distinct CDR3 sequences, around 15% of which are singletons. The leading ten clones occupy 8.5% to 14% of the sample. Trimming removed 0 bases from V and 0 bases from J; the gene matches leave 3 bases unexplained. The CDR3 sequence holds 16 residues, the cysteine and phenylalanine included. Only the CDR3 portion is preserved as DNA: 48 bases, with reading frame beginning at the first base. The germline V gene (reference sequence) supplies CDR1 DFQATT and CDR2 SNEGSKA. On this clonotype: The antigen it recognizes is unknown. No base quality information exists; no much larger clone differs at one position.

The sequencing used PBMCs from blood, collected approximately 12 days after vaccination. This clonotype was sampled from a man aged 50 to 60 who received an inactivated influenza vaccine. Donor details come from another sample of the same person, matched by shared clones. The chain links TRBV20-1 with TRBJ2-3, and TRBD2 aligns with 10 junction nucleotides. The DNA sequence is given as TGCAGTGCTAGAGACACTAGCGGGACCAGCACAGATACGCAGTATTTT. This sequence encodes CSARDTSGTSTDTQYF.